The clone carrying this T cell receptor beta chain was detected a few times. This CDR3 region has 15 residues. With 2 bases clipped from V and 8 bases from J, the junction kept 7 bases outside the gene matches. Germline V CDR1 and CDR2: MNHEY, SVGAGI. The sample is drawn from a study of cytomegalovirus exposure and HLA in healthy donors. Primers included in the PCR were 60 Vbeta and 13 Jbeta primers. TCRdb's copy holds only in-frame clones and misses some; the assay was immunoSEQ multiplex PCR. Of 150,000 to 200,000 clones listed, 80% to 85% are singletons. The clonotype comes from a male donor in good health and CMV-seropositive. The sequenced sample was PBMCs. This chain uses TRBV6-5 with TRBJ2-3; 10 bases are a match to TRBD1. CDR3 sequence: CASSYAGTGEVTQYF. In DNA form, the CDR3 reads TGTGCCAGCAGTTACGCCGGGACAGGGGAGGTTACGCAGTATTTT.